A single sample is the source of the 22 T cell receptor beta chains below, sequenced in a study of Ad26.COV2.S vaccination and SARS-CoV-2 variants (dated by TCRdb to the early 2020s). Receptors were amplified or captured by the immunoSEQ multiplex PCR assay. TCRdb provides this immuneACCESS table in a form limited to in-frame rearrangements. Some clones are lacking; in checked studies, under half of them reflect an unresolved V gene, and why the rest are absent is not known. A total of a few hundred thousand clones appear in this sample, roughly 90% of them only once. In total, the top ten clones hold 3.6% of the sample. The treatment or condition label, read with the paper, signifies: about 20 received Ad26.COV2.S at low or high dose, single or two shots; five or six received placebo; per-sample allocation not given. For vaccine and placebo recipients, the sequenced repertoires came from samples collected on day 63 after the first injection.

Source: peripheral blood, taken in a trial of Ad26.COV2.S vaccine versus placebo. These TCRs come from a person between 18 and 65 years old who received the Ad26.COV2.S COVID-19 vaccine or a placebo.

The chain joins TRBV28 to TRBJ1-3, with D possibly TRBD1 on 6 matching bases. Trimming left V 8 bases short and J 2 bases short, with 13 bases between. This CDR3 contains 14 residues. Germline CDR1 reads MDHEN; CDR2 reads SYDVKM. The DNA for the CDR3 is TGTGCCAGCCGTTCCGGGGGGCCTGGAAACACCATATATTTT. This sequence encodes CASRSGGPGNTIYF.

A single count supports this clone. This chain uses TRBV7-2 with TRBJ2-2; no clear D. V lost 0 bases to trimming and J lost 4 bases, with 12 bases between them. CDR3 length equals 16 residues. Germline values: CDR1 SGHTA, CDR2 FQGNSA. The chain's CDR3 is CASSLAPASGTGELFF. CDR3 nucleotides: TGTGCCAGCAGCTTAGCGCCCGCTTCGGGCACCGGGGAGCTGTTTTTT.

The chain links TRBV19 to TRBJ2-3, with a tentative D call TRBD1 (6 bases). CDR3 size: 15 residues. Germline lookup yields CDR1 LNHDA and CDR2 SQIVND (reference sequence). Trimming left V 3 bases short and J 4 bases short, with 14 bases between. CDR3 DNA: TGTGCCAGTAGTATGGGCCAGGGGCTCCCAGATACGCAGTATTTT. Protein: CASSMGQGLPDTQYF.

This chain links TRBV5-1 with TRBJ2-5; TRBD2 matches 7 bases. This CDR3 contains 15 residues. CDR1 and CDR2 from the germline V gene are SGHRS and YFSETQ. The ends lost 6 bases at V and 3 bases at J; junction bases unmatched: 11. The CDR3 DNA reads TGCGCCAGCACTCAGCGCGGGGGTCCCAAAGAGACCCAGTACTTC. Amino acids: CASTQRGGPKETQYF.

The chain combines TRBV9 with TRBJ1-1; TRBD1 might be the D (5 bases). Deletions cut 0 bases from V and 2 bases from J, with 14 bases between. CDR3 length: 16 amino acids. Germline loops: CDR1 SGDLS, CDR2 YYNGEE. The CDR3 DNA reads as TGTGCCAGCAGCGTAGGAGTTGGGCAGGGCAACACTGAAGCTTTCTTT. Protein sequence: CASSVGVGQGNTEAFF. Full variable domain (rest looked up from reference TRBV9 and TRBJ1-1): DSGVTQTPKHLITATGQRVTLRCSPRSGDLSVYWYQQSLDQGLQFLIQYYNGEERAKGNILERFSAQQFPDLHSELNLSSLELGDSALYFCASSVGVGQGNTEAFFGQGTRLTVV.

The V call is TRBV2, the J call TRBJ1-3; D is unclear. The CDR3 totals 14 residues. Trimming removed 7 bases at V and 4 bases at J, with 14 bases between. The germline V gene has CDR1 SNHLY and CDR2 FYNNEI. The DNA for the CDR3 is TGTGCCAGCATTCAGACCCGCTTGGGAAACACCATATATTTT. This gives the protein CASIQTRLGNTIYF.

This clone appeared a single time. CDR3 region: CASTWTENTGELFF. In DNA, the CDR3 is TGTGCCAGCACCTGGACAGAGAACACCGGGGAGCTGTTTTTT. The chain uses TRBV7-9 and TRBJ2-2; D is perhaps TRBD1 (6 bases). CDR1 and CDR2 from the germline V gene are SEHNR and FQNEAQ (reference sequence). Trimming stripped 7 bases from V and 1 base from J, with 10 bases between. This CDR3 region has 14 residues.

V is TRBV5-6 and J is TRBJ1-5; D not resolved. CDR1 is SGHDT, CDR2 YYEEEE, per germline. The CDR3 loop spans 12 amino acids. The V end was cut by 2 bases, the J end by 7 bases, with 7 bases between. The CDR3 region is CASSLKGQPQHF. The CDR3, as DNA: TGTGCCAGCAGCTTAAAGGGCCAGCCCCAGCATTTT.

In DNA form, the CDR3 reads TGTGCCAGCAGCGAAGGGGGGCCCTACAATGAGCAGTTCTTC. This gives the protein CASSEGGPYNEQFF. The J gene is TRBJ2-1, the V gene TRBV27; D tentatively fits TRBD1 or TRBD2 (6 bases each). The CDR3 totals 14 residues. The germline V gene has CDR1 MNHEY and CDR2 SMNVEV (reference sequence). Between the trimmed V and J ends, which lost 6 bases and 2 bases, there was a span of 11 bases.

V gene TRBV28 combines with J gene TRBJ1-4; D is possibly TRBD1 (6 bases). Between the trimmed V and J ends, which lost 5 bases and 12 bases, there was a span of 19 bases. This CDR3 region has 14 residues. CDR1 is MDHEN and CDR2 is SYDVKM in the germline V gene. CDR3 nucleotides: TGTGCCAGCAGTCGAGACTCCAGGGGAGTGGAACTGTTTTTT. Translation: CASSRDSRGVELFF.

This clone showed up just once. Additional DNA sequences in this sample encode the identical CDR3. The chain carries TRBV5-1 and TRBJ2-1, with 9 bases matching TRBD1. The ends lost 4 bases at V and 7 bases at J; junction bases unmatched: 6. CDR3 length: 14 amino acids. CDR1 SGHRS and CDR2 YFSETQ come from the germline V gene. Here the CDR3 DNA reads TGCGCCAGCAGCCTAGGACAGGGGTGGAATGAGCAGTTCTTC. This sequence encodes CASSLGQGWNEQFF.

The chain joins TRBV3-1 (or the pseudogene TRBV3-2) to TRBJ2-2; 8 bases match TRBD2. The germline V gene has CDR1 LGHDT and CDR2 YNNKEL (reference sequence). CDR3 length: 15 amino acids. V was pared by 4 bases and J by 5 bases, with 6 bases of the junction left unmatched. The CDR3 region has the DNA TGTGCCAGCAGCCTCGGACTAGCCAATACCGGGGAGCTGTTTTTT. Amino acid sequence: CASSLGLANTGELFF.

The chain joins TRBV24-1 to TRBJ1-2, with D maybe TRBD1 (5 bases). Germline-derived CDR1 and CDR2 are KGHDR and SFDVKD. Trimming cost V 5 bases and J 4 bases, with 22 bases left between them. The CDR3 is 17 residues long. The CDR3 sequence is CATSALPAGPPPYGYTF. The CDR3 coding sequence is TGTGCCACCAGTGCCCTACCCGCAGGGCCCCCTCCCTATGGCTACACCTTC.

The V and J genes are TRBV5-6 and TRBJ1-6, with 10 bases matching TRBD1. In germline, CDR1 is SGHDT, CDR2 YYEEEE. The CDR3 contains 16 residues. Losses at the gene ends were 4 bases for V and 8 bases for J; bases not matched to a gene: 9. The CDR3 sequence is CASSGTGTGEYSPLHF. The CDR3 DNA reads TGTGCCAGCAGCGGGACCGGGACAGGGGAGTATTCACCCCTCCACTTT.

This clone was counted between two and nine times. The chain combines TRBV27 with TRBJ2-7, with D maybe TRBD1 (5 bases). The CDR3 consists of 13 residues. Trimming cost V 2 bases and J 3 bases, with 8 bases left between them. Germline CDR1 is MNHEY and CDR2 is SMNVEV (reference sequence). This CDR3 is CASSLGAYYEQYF. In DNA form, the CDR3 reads TGTGCCAGCAGTTTAGGGGCCTACTACGAGCAGTACTTC.

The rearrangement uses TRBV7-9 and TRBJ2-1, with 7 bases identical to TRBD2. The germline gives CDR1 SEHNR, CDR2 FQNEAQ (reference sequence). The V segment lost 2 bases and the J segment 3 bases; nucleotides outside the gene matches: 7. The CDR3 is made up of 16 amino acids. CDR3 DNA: TGTGCCAGCAGCTTATCGTTCCAGCGGGACTACAATGAGCAGTTCTTC. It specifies CASSLSFQRDYNEQFF. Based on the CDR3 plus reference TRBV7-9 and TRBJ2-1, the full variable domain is DTGVSQNPRHKITKRGQNVTFRCDPISEHNRLYWYRQTLGQGPEFLTYFQNEAQLEKSRLLSDRFSAERPKGSFSTLEIQRTEQGDSAMYLCASSLSFQRDYNEQFFGPGTRLTVL.

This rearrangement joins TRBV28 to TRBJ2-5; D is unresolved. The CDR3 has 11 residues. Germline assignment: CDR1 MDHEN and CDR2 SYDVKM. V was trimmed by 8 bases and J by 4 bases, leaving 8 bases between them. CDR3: CASLFRETQYF. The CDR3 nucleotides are TGTGCCAGCCTTTTTCGAGAGACCCAGTACTTC. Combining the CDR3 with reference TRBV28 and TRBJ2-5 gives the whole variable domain DVKVTQSSRYLVKRTGEKVFLECVQDMDHENMFWYRQDPGLGLRLIYFSYDVKMKEKGDIPEGYSVSREKKERFSLILESASTNQTSMYLCASLFRETQYFGPGTRLLVL.

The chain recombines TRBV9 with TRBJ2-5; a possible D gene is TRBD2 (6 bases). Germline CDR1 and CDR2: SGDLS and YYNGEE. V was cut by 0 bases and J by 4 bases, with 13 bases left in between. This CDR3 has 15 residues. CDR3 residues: CASSVESGRIETQYF. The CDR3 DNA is TGTGCCAGCAGCGTAGAATCTGGGAGGATAGAGACCCAGTACTTC.

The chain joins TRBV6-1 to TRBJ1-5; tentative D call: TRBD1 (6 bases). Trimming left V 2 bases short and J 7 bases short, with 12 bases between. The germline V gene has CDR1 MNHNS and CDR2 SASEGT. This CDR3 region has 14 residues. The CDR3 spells CASSENREMQPQHF. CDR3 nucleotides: TGTGCCAGCAGTGAAAACAGGGAGATGCAGCCCCAGCATTTT.

Written as DNA, the CDR3 is TGTGCCAGCAGCTTAGTACAGGGGGTGAGGGCTTTCTTT. This encodes CASSLVQGVRAFF. J is TRBJ1-1 and V is TRBV7-9, with TRBD1 identical over 8 bases. This CDR3 is built from 13 residues. The V and J ends lost 1 base and 11 bases, in that order; junction bases with no gene match: 6. From germline, CDR1 is SEHNR and CDR2 FQNEAQ (reference sequence).

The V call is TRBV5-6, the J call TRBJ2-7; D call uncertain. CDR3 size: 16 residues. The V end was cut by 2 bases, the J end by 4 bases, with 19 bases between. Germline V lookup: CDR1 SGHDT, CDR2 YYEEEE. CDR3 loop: CASSFGRLRSRYEQYF. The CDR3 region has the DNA TGTGCCAGCAGCTTTGGGCGCTTACGTTCTAGGTACGAGCAGTACTTC.

This CDR3 reads CASSKQGNQPQHF. The CDR3 DNA is TGTGCCAGCAGTAAACAGGGTAATCAGCCCCAGCATTTT. J is TRBJ1-5 and V is TRBV6-2 or TRBV6-3; D might be TRBD1 (6 bases). Germline-derived CDR1 and CDR2 are MNHEY and SVGEGT. V was clipped by 5 bases and J by 4 bases, with 9 bases between them. The CDR3 extends over 13 amino acids.